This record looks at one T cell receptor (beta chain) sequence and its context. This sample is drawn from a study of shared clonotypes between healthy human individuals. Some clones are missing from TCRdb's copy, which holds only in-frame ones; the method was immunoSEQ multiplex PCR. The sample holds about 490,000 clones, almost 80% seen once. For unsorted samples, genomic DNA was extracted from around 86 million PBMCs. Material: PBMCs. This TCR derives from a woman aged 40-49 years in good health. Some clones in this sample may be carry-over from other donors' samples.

DNA for the CDR3: TGTGCCAGCAGTTACTCGTTAAGCTACGAGCAGTACTTC. As protein: CASSYSLSYEQYF. This chain joins TRBV6-5 and TRBJ2-7, with unresolved D. There are 13 residues in the CDR3. The germline gives CDR1 MNHEY, CDR2 SVGAGI. V was cut by 0 bases and J by 3 bases, with 6 bases left in between.